A selection of T cell receptor beta chains follows, all from one sample in a study of T cell repertoires in cytomegalovirus infection. Their antigens remain unidentified. TCRdb redid the calling of the reads with MiXCR, one entry per CDR3 protein. This sample has roughly 920,000 distinct CDR3 sequences, with around 32% found just once. The sequencing here drew on cultured CD8+ T cells from PBMCs, taken from culture after CMV antigen stimulation. These receptors came from a human donor in good health (CMV status not recorded). Some clones in this sample may be carry-over from other donors' samples. Each CDR3 is given with its conserved first and last residue. The order of the fields is J gene, D gene, V gene, clone size, CDR3 protein, CDR3 DNA. D genes are given only for firm matches. Where a row states a size, it is once, few, many or the class of an expanded clone; other rows omit it.

>TRBJ2-1|TRBD2|TRBV10-3|-
CAIRPETSGGENLNEQFF
TGTGCCATCAGGCCCGAGACTAGCGGGGGGGAGAACCTTAATGAGCAGTTCTTC
>TRBJ2-1|TRBD1|TRBV2|-
CTSSEPRDSKYNEQFF
TGTACCAGCAGCGAACCCCGGGACAGCAAGTACAATGAGCAGTTCTTC
>TRBJ2-1|TRBD2|TRBV9|-
CASSVSGGSNEQFF
TGTGCCAGCAGCGTTAGCGGGGGGAGCAATGAGCAGTTCTTC
>TRBJ1-1|TRBD1|TRBV10-1|-
CASSEFQGAVAEAFF
TGCGCCAGCAGTGAGTTTCAGGGGGCAGTGGCTGAAGCTTTCTTT
>TRBJ2-7|TRBD1|TRBV19|many
CASSPGQYYEQYF
TGTGCCAGTAGTCCGGGACAGTACTACGAGCAGTACTTC
>TRBJ2-7|-|TRBV7-2|many
CASSLVGVSEQYF
TGTGCCAGCAGCTTAGTAGGGGTATCCGAGCAGTACTTC
>TRBJ2-1|TRBD2|TRBV7-3|many
CASSPQWRGTYNEQFF
TGTGCCAGCAGCCCCCAATGGCGGGGGACCTACAATGAGCAGTTCTTC
>TRBJ2-3|-|TRBV7-9|-
CASSPRGDDTQYF
TGTGCCAGCAGTCCTCGAGGGGACGATACGCAGTATTTT
>TRBJ2-1|TRBD2|TRBV20-1|-
CSAREEGGGPLNEQFF
TGCAGTGCTAGAGAAGAAGGCGGGGGGCCGCTAAATGAGCAGTTCTTC
>TRBJ1-1|-|TRBV25-1|-
CASSEYFSARGPGEGAEAFF
TGTGCCAGCAGTGAATATTTCTCGGCGAGGGGTCCGGGTGAGGGGGCTGAAGCTTTCTTT
>TRBJ1-2|TRBD1|TRBV2|-
CASSFHPGQGGYTF
TGTGCCAGCAGTTTTCACCCGGGACAGGGAGGCTACACCTTC
>TRBJ1-3|-|TRBV27|few
CASSQGGAGNTIYF
TGTGCCAGCTCCCAAGGGGGTGCTGGGAACACCATATATTTT
>TRBJ1-6|TRBD1|TRBV15|few
CATSGQGSSPLHF
TGTGCCACCTCGGGACAGGGAAGTTCACCCCTCCACTTT
>TRBJ2-5|-|TRBV4-3|few
CASSQVTGQETQYF
TGCGCCAGCAGCCAAGTGACGGGCCAAGAGACCCAGTACTTC
>TRBJ1-2|-|TRBV7-9|few
CASSGAPTYGYTF
TGTGCCAGCAGCGGGGCCCCGACTTATGGCTACACCTTC
>TRBJ2-7|-|TRBV6-2/TRBV6-3|-
CASSYSTASYAYEQYF
TGTGCCAGCAGTTACTCAACCGCGTCCTATGCCTACGAGCAGTACTTC
>TRBJ2-2|TRBD2|TRBV4-1|-
CASSPRHLAGTLGGELFF
TGCGCCAGCAGCCCGAGGCACCTAGCGGGGACCCTGGGCGGGGAGCTGTTTTTT
>TRBJ1-4|TRBD1|TRBV7-9|many
CASSSDRGWLDKLFF
TGTGCCAGCAGCTCGGACAGGGGCTGGCTCGATAAGCTGTTTTTT